By frequency in the sample, the clone carrying this TCR beta chain is medium-sized. The target antigen is unknown. Sequencing followed a ViraFEST assay step that expanded antigen-specific CD4+ T cells with viral peptide pools. Scientists isolated CD4+ T cells after a roughly ten-day culture period ended. Between March and December 2020, the person had a SARS-CoV-2 infection that PCR confirmed. IL-2 medium took the place of half the medium on both days 3 and 7. These data come from a study of vaccination effects on CD4 cells after COVID-19. This CDR3 comprises 15 residues. The ends lost 4 bases at V and 2 bases at J; junction bases unmatched: 8. The germline V gene encodes CDR1 SGHNT and CDR2 YYREEE (reference sequence). Profiling relied on immunoSEQ multiplex PCR, and the TCRdb table lists in-frame clones only, not all of them. The data show about 37,000 clones, 73% seen once.

The receptor was derived from a human donor who had a prior SARS-CoV-2 infection. This specimen consisted of CD4+ T cells from PBMCs cultured with a peptide pool, obtained before COVID-19 vaccination. The chain links TRBV5-4 to TRBJ2-5, with 7 bases matching TRBD2. Here the CDR3 reads CASSRRLADQETQYF. In DNA form, the CDR3 reads TGTGCCAGCAGCCGAAGACTAGCCGATCAAGAGACCCAGTACTTC.